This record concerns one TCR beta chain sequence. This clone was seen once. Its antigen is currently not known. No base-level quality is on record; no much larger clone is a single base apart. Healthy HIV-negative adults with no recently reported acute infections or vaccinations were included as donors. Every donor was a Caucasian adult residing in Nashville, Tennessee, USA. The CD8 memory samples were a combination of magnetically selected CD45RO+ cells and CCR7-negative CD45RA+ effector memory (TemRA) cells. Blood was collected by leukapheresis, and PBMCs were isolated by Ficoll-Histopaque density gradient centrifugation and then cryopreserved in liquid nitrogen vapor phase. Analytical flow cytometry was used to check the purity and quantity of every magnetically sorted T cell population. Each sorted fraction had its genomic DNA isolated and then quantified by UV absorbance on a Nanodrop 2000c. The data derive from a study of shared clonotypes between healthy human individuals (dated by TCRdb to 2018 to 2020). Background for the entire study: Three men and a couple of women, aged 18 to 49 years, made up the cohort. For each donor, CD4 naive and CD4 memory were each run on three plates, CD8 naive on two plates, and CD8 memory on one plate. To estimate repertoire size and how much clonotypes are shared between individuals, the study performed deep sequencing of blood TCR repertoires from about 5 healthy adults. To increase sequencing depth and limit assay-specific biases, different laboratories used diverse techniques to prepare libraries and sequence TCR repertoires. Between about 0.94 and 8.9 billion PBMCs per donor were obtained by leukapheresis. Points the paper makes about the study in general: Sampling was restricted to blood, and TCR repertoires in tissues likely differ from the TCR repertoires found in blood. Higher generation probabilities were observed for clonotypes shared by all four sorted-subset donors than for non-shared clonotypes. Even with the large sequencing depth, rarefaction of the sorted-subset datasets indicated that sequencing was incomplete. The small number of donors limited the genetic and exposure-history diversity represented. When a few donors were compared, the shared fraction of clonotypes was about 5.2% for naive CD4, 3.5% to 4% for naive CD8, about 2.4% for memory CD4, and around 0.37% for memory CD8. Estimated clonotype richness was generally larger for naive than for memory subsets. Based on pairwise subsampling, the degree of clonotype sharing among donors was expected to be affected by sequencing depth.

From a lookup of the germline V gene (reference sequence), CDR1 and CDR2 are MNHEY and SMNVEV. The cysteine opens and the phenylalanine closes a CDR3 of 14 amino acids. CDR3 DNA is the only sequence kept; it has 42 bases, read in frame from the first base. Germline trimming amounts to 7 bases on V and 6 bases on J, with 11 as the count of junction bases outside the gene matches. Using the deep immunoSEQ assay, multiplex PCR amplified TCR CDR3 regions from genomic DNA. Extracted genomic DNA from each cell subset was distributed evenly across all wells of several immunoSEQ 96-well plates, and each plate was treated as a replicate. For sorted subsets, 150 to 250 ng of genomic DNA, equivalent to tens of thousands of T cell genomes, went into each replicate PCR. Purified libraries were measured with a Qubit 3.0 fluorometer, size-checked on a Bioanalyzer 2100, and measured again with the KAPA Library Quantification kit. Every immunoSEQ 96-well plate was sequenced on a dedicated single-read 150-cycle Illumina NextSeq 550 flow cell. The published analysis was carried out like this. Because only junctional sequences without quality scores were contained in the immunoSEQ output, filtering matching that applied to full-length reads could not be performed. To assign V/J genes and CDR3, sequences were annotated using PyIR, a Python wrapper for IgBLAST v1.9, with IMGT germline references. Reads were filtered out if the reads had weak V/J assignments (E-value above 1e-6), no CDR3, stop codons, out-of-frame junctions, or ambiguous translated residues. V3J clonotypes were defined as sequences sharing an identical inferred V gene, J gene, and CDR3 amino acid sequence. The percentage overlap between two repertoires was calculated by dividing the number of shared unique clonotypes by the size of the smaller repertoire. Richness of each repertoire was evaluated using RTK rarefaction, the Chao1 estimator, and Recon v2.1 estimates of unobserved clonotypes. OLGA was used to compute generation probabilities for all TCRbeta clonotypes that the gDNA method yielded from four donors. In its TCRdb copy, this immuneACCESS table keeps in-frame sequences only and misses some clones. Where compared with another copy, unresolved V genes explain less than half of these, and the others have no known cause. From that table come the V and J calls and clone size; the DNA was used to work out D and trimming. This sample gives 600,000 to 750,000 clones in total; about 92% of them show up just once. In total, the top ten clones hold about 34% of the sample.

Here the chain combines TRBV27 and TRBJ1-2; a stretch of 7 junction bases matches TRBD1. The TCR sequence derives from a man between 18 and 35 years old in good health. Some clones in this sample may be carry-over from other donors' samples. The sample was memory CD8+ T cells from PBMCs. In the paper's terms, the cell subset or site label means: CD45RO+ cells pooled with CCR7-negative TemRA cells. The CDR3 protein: CASTPVGGADGYTF. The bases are TGTGCCAGCACGCCGGTAGGGGGCGCGGATGGCTACACCTTC.